Below, one T cell receptor (beta chain) is given with its context. Other DNA sequences of this sample code for an identical CDR3. These data are taken from a study of blood T cell repertoires in COVID-19. Study summary: The United States, Italy and Spain supplied acute and convalescent COVID-19 samples. The analysed material was cDNA or gDNA that came from T cells, B-cell-depleted T cells, or PBMCs.

The germline V and J ends were trimmed by 6 bases and 1 base, with 9 bases remaining between them. Germline-derived CDR1 and CDR2 are KGHSH and LQKENI. CDR3 length equals 13 residues. Original handling: The authors estimated nucleated cell counts from reference gene primer amplification. Produced via immunoSEQ multiplex PCR; TCRdb's table is partial and in-frame only. V, J and clone size are taken as reported in that table, and D and trimming were inferred from the DNA itself. The table shows 200,000 to 250,000 clones, with around 86% occurring only once. This TCR was recovered from a man aged 25-45 years who had recovered from COVID-19. Specimen: peripheral blood. The chain carries TRBV18 and TRBJ1-1; maybe TRBD1 (6 bases). In DNA form, the CDR3 reads TGTGCCAGCTCGCCGGGACAGAACACTGAAGCTTTCTTT. Translated: CASSPGQNTEAFF.